This is a list of T cell receptor beta chains from one sample in a study of blood T cell repertoires in COVID-19. Assay used: immunoSEQ multiplex PCR; TCRdb lists only in-frame clones, some missing. The sample consists of 40,000 or so clones, around 90% of them appearing once. The sequenced material came from peripheral blood. The receptors were sampled from a human donor in a cohort sampled during active COVID-19. Each CDR3 is given with its conserved first and last residue. Each record gives: J gene, D gene, clone size, V gene, CDR3 protein, CDR3 DNA. The D gene is left open where the match is weak. Clone size is not always given. Where it is, it says once, few, many or a class for expanded clones.

TRBJ2-7 | - | once | TRBV6-6 | CASSYEFSSSYEQYF | TGTGCCAGCAGTTACGAGTTTAGTTCCTCCTACGAGCAGTACTTC
TRBJ2-7 | TRBD2 | - | TRBV7-2 | CASSRSTSGAYEQYF | TGTGCCAGCAGCCGTAGTACTAGCGGGGCCTACGAGCAGTACTTC
TRBJ2-7 | TRBD1 | - | TRBV10-2 | CASRLPGQGSYEQYF | TGCGCCAGCCGACTTCCGGGACAGGGGAGCTACGAGCAGTACTTC
TRBJ1-2 | - | few | TRBV6-5 | CASSRGTDPNYGYTF | TGTGCCAGCAGCCGGGGGACCGACCCTAACTATGGCTACACCTTC
TRBJ1-3 | TRBD1 | - | TRBV5-8 | CASSVQGAGGNTIYF | TGTGCCAGCAGCGTGCAGGGGGCGGGAGGAAACACCATATATTTT
TRBJ2-3 | - | - | TRBV6-4 | CASSEQGAGSSNTQYF | TGTGCCAGCAGTGAACAAGGGGCAGGGTCATCAAATACGCAGTATTTT
TRBJ2-6 | TRBD1 | - | TRBV11-2 | CASSPTGTGDLSGANVLTF | TGTGCCAGCAGCCCAACCGGGACAGGGGACCTCTCTGGGGCCAACGTCCTGACTTTC
TRBJ2-7 | - | - | TRBV9 | CASSVAEGPYEQYF | TGTGCCAGCAGCGTAGCGGAGGGTCCCTACGAGCAGTACTTC
TRBJ2-6 | - | - | TRBV6-5 | CASSLRRSGANVLTF | TGTGCCAGCAGCCTGAGGAGATCTGGGGCCAACGTCCTGACTTTC
TRBJ1-5 | TRBD1 | - | TRBV7-8 | CASSSSRTGANQPQHF | TGTGCCAGCAGCTCGTCTCGGACAGGGGCCAATCAGCCCCAGCATTTT
TRBJ2-7 | TRBD1 | once | TRBV5-1 | CASSGQGYEQYF | TGCGCCAGCAGCGGACAGGGCTACGAGCAGTACTTC
TRBJ2-7 | - | - | TRBV21-1 | CASSNTGQTIAYEQYF | TGTGCCAGCAGTAACACCGGACAGACAATCGCCTACGAGCAGTACTTC
TRBJ1-5 | TRBD1 | - | TRBV28 | CASSYPGQGPQPQHF | TGTGCCAGCAGTTACCCGGGACAGGGACCTCAGCCCCAGCATTTT
TRBJ2-7 | - | - | TRBV5-1 | CASSSKTGGEQYF | TGCGCCAGCAGCTCAAAGACAGGTGGCGAGCAGTACTTC
TRBJ1-4 | - | - | TRBV27 | CASSLQTGTAATNEKLFF | TGTGCCAGCAGTCTGCAGACAGGAACCGCCGCAACTAATGAAAAACTGTTTTTT
TRBJ1-5 | - | - | TRBV10-3 | CAISDYRGSNQPQHF | TGTGCCATCAGTGATTATCGCGGCAGCAATCAGCCCCAGCATTTT
TRBJ1-6 | - | few | TRBV4-3 | CASSQDWTASYNSPLHF | TGCGCCAGCAGCCAAGATTGGACTGCCTCTTATAATTCACCCCTCCACTTT
TRBJ1-4 | - | - | TRBV6-6 | CASSLNEKLFF | TGTGCCAGCAGTTTAAATGAAAAACTGTTTTTT
TRBJ1-2 | - | - | TRBV7-9 | CASSSSRREAYGYTF | TGTGCCAGCAGTTCTTCTCGCAGGGAGGCCTATGGCTACACCTTC
TRBJ1-1 | - | - | TRBV18 | CASSPTEGWPEAFF | TGTGCCAGCTCACCGACCGAGGGTTGGCCTGAAGCTTTCTTT
TRBJ1-2 | - | few | TRBV7-9 | CASSLGTGGYGYTF | TGTGCCAGCAGCTTAGGCACGGGGGGTTATGGCTACACCTTC
TRBJ2-1 | TRBD2 | - | TRBV19 | CASSIPGGGAHEQFF | TGTGCCAGTAGTATCCCCGGCGGGGGGGCCCATGAGCAGTTCTTC
TRBJ2-2 | - | - | TRBV9 | CASSVASHSNTGELFF | TGTGCCAGCAGCGTAGCTAGCCACTCGAACACCGGGGAGCTGTTTTTT
TRBJ1-6 | - | once | TRBV10-3 | CAISKGDYNSPLHF | TGTGCCATCAGTAAGGGAGACTATAATTCACCCCTCCACTTT
TRBJ2-7 | - | few | TRBV7-9 | CASSLVSHEQYF | TGTGCCAGCAGCTTAGTTTCTCACGAGCAGTACTTC
TRBJ1-2 | TRBD1 | once | TRBV29-1 | CSVGNRGPYGYTF | TGCAGCGTTGGGAACAGGGGGCCCTATGGCTACACCTTC
TRBJ2-7 | - | - | TRBV18 | CASSSLNSYEQYF | TGTGCCAGCTCATCCCTTAATTCCTACGAGCAGTACTTC
TRBJ2-7 | TRBD2 | - | TRBV11-3 | CASSLSTSGGYEQYF | TGTGCCAGCAGCTTATCGACTAGCGGGGGTTACGAGCAGTACTTC
TRBJ1-5 | - | - | TRBV6-2/TRBV6-3 | CASSRGSSNQPQHF | TGTGCCAGCAGTCGAGGGAGTAGCAATCAGCCCCAGCATTTT
TRBJ1-2 | TRBD1 | - | TRBV6-5 | CASNDLRGANYGYTF | TGTGCCAGCAACGACCTCAGGGGGGCTAACTATGGCTACACCTTC
TRBJ2-4 | TRBD1 | - | TRBV10-2 | CASSASWDSLAKNIQYF | TGCGCCAGCAGTGCGAGTTGGGACAGTCTAGCCAAAAACATTCAGTACTTC
TRBJ1-3 | - | - | TRBV20-1 | CSASDSHISGNTIYF | TGCAGTGCTAGTGATTCGCACATCTCTGGAAACACCATATATTTT
TRBJ1-1 | - | - | TRBV25-1 | CASQGYTEAFF | TGTGCCAGCCAGGGATACACTGAAGCTTTCTTT
TRBJ1-5 | TRBD1 | - | TRBV29-1 | CSAGTGDSNQPQHF | TGCAGCGCCGGGACAGGGGACAGCAATCAGCCCCAGCATTTT
TRBJ1-1 | - | - | TRBV4-3 | CASSPHASQGGEAFF | TGCGCCAGCAGTCCCCACGCCTCGCAGGGCGGTGAAGCTTTCTTT
TRBJ1-1 | - | - | TRBV24-1 | CATSDASSDTEAFF | TGTGCCACCAGTGACGCGTCTAGTGACACTGAAGCTTTCTTT
TRBJ1-4 | - | - | TRBV7-9 | CASSLRTNGEEKLFF | TGTGCCAGCAGCTTACGCACTAACGGGGAGGAAAAACTGTTTTTT
TRBJ1-3 | - | - | TRBV2 | CASSESGNTIYF | TGTGCCAGCAGTGAATCAGGGAACACCATATATTTT
TRBJ2-7 | - | few | TRBV4-1 | CASSQVTGFPYEQYF | TGCGCCAGCAGCCAAGTCACAGGGTTCCCCTACGAGCAGTACTTC
TRBJ1-1 | - | - | TRBV12-3/TRBV12-4 | CASSLGQKAFF | TGTGCCAGCAGTTTGGGGCAGAAAGCTTTCTTT
TRBJ2-1 | TRBD2 | - | TRBV3-1/TRBV3-2 | CASSPPSGTSPNNEQFF | TGTGCCAGCAGCCCACCTTCCGGGACTAGTCCCAACAATGAGCAGTTCTTC
TRBJ1-5 | - | - | TRBV7-9 | CASSPRGRDDQPQHF | TGTGCCAGCAGCCCGCGGGGGAGGGATGATCAGCCCCAGCATTTT
TRBJ1-2 | - | - | TRBV6-2/TRBV6-3 | CASSRGDYGYTF | TGTGCCAGCAGCAGGGGTGACTATGGCTACACCTTC
TRBJ2-1 | - | - | TRBV25-1 | CASSSGTRSYNEQFF | TGTGCCAGCAGCTCCGGGACACGTTCCTACAATGAGCAGTTCTTC
TRBJ1-1 | - | - | TRBV11-2 | CASSLVGSTEAFF | TGTGCCAGCAGCCTTGTTGGGAGCACTGAAGCTTTCTTT
TRBJ2-1 | TRBD2 | - | TRBV11-2 | CATTAGGRNEQFF | TGTGCCACAACGGCGGGGGGGCGGAATGAGCAGTTCTTC
TRBJ1-1 | TRBD1 | - | TRBV11-2 | CASSSIRGGQGRNTEAFF | TGTGCCAGCAGCTCCATTAGGGGTGGACAGGGACGGAACACTGAAGCTTTCTTT
TRBJ1-3 | TRBD1 | few | TRBV4-3 | CASSQADRGLNTIYF | TGCGCCAGCAGCCAGGCGGACAGGGGTTTAAACACCATATATTTT
TRBJ2-7 | - | - | TRBV7-2 | CASSPYGGMRSGVDEQYF | TGTGCCAGCAGTCCTTATGGGGGGATGCGGTCGGGGGTCGACGAGCAGTACTTC
TRBJ2-6 | TRBD1 | - | TRBV19 | CASSILPGQGFSGANVLTF | TGTGCCAGTAGTATTCTCCCTGGACAGGGTTTCTCTGGGGCCAACGTCCTGACTTTC
TRBJ2-7 | TRBD1 | - | TRBV11-3 | CASSRDRNSYEQYF | TGTGCCAGCAGCCGGGACAGAAACTCCTACGAGCAGTACTTC
TRBJ1-2 | - | few | TRBV7-9 | CASSLDSKNYGYTF | TGTGCCAGCAGCCTGGACAGCAAGAACTATGGCTACACCTTC
TRBJ1-5 | TRBD1 | few | TRBV10-2 | CASSGLQGIPNQPQHF | TGCGCCAGCAGTGGTTTACAGGGGATCCCTAATCAGCCCCAGCATTTT